This T cell receptor (beta chain) is drawn from a study of beta chain features in type 1 diabetes. Study-wide context: Cell yields, gender and age were similar in healthy donors and patients. General study findings and limits: HLA effects on TCRB rearrangement stayed unresolved here.

Looked up from germline, CDR1 is SGHRS and CDR2 is YFSETQ. The length of the CDR3 is 16 residues. V lost 4 bases to trimming and J lost 4 bases, with 19 bases between them. On this clone: No antigen is known for it.

Every isolated RNA sample was fully reverse transcribed, so sequencing captured expressed TCRB transcripts. The data were produced by immunoSEQ multiplex PCR, yet TCRdb's version contains in-frame clones alone and is incomplete. The top ten clones hold 0.023% of a sample with about 900,000 clones, roughly 15% of them seen once. The sequence derives from a woman between 18 and 30 years old in good health. Sequenced material: naive CD4+ T cells from blood. The rearrangement uses TRBV5-1 and TRBJ2-3, with D perhaps TRBD1 or TRBD2 (5 bases each). For the CDR3, the DNA is TGCGCCAGCAGCGAGACCGGGACGAGCGCCTCAGATACGCAGTATTTT. Amino acids: CASSETGTSASDTQYF.